Below, 26 T cell receptor beta chains from the same sample are listed, as sequenced in a study of cytomegalovirus exposure and HLA in healthy donors. PCR was performed using 60 Vbeta and 13 Jbeta primers. Using immunoSEQ multiplex PCR, the repertoire was profiled, and TCRdb retains in-frame clones only, with some absent. In the table there are a few hundred thousand clones, 84% of which are singletons. Sequences were obtained from PBMCs. The receptors were sampled from a woman aged 40 to 50 in good health and CMV-seropositive.

The J gene is TRBJ2-3, the V gene TRBV27; D remains unclear. The V gene lost 8 bases and the J gene lost 1 base, with 16 bases spanning the gap. Germline values: CDR1 MNHEY, CDR2 SMNVEV (reference sequence). The CDR3 sequence is 15 residues long. The CDR3: CASCNGVLGTDTQYF. CDR3 in DNA: TGTGCCAGCTGCAACGGTGTATTGGGCACAGATACGCAGTATTTT.

V usage is TRBV29-1 and J usage is TRBJ2-3, with D tentatively TRBD1 (6 bases). V was shortened by 4 bases and J by 7 bases, with 18 bases between the two germline ends. Per germline, CDR1 SQVTM and CDR2 ANQGSEA. This CDR3 spans 14 amino acids. As DNA, the CDR3 is TGCAGCGTTGTATCAGGGGAGCACAGGAATACGCAGTATTTT. Encoded protein: CSVVSGEHRNTQYF.

The V call is TRBV19, the J call TRBJ1-2, with D perhaps TRBD1 (6 bases). From germline, CDR1 is LNHDA and CDR2 SQIVND (reference sequence). The CDR3 has 14 residues. V gave up 5 bases and J gave up 0 bases, with 10 bases separating them. The DNA of the CDR3 is TGTGCCAGTAGTCGGGACACGGCTAACTATGGCTACACCTTC. Protein: CASSRDTANYGYTF.

A few counts support this clone. J is TRBJ2-1 and V is TRBV5-6; D ambiguous. The CDR3 is 12 amino acids. V gave up 5 bases and J gave up 7 bases, with 10 bases separating them. Germline loops: CDR1 SGHDT, CDR2 YYEEEE. The CDR3 here is CASSLERNEQFF. In DNA form, the CDR3 reads TGTGCCAGCAGTTTAGAGAGGAATGAGCAGTTCTTC.

This clone has more than one count but fewer than ten. The rearrangement links TRBV5-4 to TRBJ2-5, with 7 bases fitting TRBD1. TRBJ2-7 matches the DNA end more closely, so the J call is doubtful. The CDR3 has 16 residues. The V gene's germline CDR1 is SGHNT and CDR2 YYREEE (reference sequence). This CDR3 is CASSELPGQSYYEQYF. CDR3 nucleotides: TGTGCCAGCAGCGAACTGCCGGGACAGTCGTACTACGAGCAGTACTTC.

The J gene is TRBJ2-2, the V gene TRBV27; 9 positions match TRBD1. This CDR3 has 15 residues. The V gene's germline CDR1 is MNHEY and CDR2 SMNVEV (reference sequence). The J segment lost 4 bases and the V segment lost 6 bases, leaving 6 bases of the junction unmatched. This chain's CDR3 is CASRLQGAPTGELFF. The CDR3 DNA sequence: TGTGCCAGCAGGCTACAGGGGGCGCCCACCGGGGAGCTGTTTTTT.

The chain employs TRBV28 and TRBJ2-1, with D perhaps TRBD1 (6 bases). Trimming removed 4 bases at V and 6 bases at J, with 7 bases between. The CDR3 is 12 amino acids. Per the germline V gene, CDR1 is MDHEN and CDR2 is SYDVKM. CDR3 residues: CASSYRVNEQFF. CDR3 in DNA: TGTGCCAGCAGTTACAGGGTCAATGAGCAGTTCTTC. Using reference TRBV28 and TRBJ2-1 for the parts outside the CDR3, the full variable domain is DVKVTQSSRYLVKRTGEKVFLECVQDMDHENMFWYRQDPGLGLRLIYFSYDVKMKEKGDIPEGYSVSREKKERFSLILESASTNQTSMYLCASSYRVNEQFFGPGTRLTVL.

The CDR3: CASSLGQGGAGYTF. CDR3 coding DNA: TGTGCCAGCAGCTTAGGCCAGGGGGGAGCTGGCTACACCTTC. The chain carries TRBV11-2 and TRBJ1-2, with 7 positions matching TRBD1. With 1 base clipped from V and 7 bases from J, the junction kept 6 bases outside the gene matches. CDR1 and CDR2 (germline): SGHAT, FQNNGV. The CDR3 covers 14 residues.

V is TRBV9 and J is TRBJ2-3, with TRBD2 as a possible D gene (6 bases). V was trimmed by 0 bases and J by 6 bases, leaving 23 bases between them. Germline CDR1 reads SGDLS; CDR2 reads YYNGEE. The CDR3 has 18 amino acids. CDR3 nucleotide sequence: TGTGCCAGCAGCGTAGCGGGAGTTAATAATCGCATCGTGGATACGCAGTATTTT. Its translation: CASSVAGVNNRIVDTQYF. The whole variable domain, filled in from reference TRBV9 and TRBJ2-3, reads DSGVTQTPKHLITATGQRVTLRCSPRSGDLSVYWYQQSLDQGLQFLIQYYNGEERAKGNILERFSAQQFPDLHSELNLSSLELGDSALYFCASSVAGVNNRIVDTQYFGPGTRLTVL.

This clone was counted once. For the CDR3, the DNA is TGCAGCGTTGAAGGCGGGACTCCTGAAATCGAGTTCTTC. Its translation is CSVEGGTPEIEFF. This chain links TRBV29-1 with TRBJ2-1, with a tentative D call TRBD2 (6 bases). CDR1 is SQVTM and CDR2 is ANQGSEA in the germline V gene. Deletions cut 1 base from V and 14 bases from J, with 18 bases between. The CDR3 runs 13 residues.

This rearrangement joins TRBV30 to TRBJ2-5; D perhaps matches TRBD2 (5 bases). CDR1 GTSNPN and CDR2 SVGIG come from the germline V gene (reference sequence). This CDR3 is 12 amino acids long. Trimming took 4 bases from V and 5 from J, leaving 11 bases between them. As DNA, the CDR3 is TGTGCCTGGAATGTGGGAGCGGAGACCCAGTACTTC. Translated, it gives CAWNVGAETQYF.

The gene calls are TRBV7-2 and TRBJ2-7, with a tentative D call TRBD2 (5 bases). Germline-derived CDR1 and CDR2 are SGHTA and FQGNSA. V gave up 5 bases and J gave up 2 bases, with 13 bases separating them. The CDR3 is 14 amino acids. CDR3 nucleotide sequence: TGTGCCAGCAGCCATCAAGAGGGCCCCTACGAGCAGTACTTC. Its protein product is CASSHQEGPYEQYF.

This rearrangement joins TRBV7-9 to TRBJ2-7; TRBD2 agrees at 13 bases. Germline V lookup: CDR1 SEHNR, CDR2 FQNEAQ (reference sequence). The CDR3 is 13 amino acids. J lost 8 bases, V lost 3 bases, and 1 base had no gene match. The CDR3 DNA follows: TGTGCCAGCAGCTTGGGACTAGCGGGAAAGCAGTACTTC. This translates into CASSLGLAGKQYF.

The rearrangement joins TRBV27 to TRBJ1-1; D perhaps matches TRBD1 (5 bases). Germline assignment: CDR1 MNHEY and CDR2 SMNVEV (reference sequence). The CDR3 totals 13 residues. Trimming removed 5 bases at V and 4 bases at J, with 11 bases between. CDR3 residues: CASSRGGTTEAFF. CDR3 DNA: TGTGCCAGCAGTCGGGGGGGGACCACTGAAGCTTTCTTT.

This rearrangement joins TRBV29-1 to TRBJ2-7; 7 positions agree with TRBD1. The CDR3 loop spans 11 amino acids. The V and J ends lost 8 bases and 3 bases, in that order; junction bases with no gene match: 4. Per the germline V gene, CDR1 is SQVTM and CDR2 is ANQGSEA. CDR3 amino acids: CSIGDSYEQYF. CDR3 in DNA: TGCAGCATAGGGGACAGCTACGAGCAGTACTTC.

This clone was picked up a small number of times. The chain links TRBV28 to TRBJ2-5, with D maybe TRBD1 (5 bases). Germline CDR1 is MDHEN and CDR2 is SYDVKM. Trimming took 1 base from V and 5 from J, leaving 8 bases between them. CDR3 length: 13 residues. CDR3 sequence reads: CASSLFSGETQYF. Here the CDR3 DNA reads TGTGCCAGCAGTTTATTTTCAGGGGAGACCCAGTACTTC.

As DNA, the CDR3 is TGTGCCAGCAGCTTTCCGGGACAAAACACTGAAGCTTTCTTT. It codes for CASSFPGQNTEAFF. This chain links TRBV5-4 with TRBJ1-1, with D maybe TRBD1 (6 bases). V was clipped by 2 bases and J by 2 bases, with 10 bases between them. Per germline, CDR1 SGHNT and CDR2 YYREEE (reference sequence). The CDR3 consists of 14 residues. The variable domain in full, with the rest retrieved from reference TRBV5-4 and TRBJ1-1, is ETGVTQSPTHLIKTRGQQVTLRCSSQSGHNTVSWYQQALGQGPQFIFQYYREEENGRGNFPPRFSGLQFPNYSSELNVNALELDDSALYLCASSFPGQNTEAFFGQGTRLTVV.

V gene TRBV6-1 combines with J gene TRBJ1-5; possibly TRBD1 for D (5 bases). This CDR3 has 12 amino acids. The V end was cut by 11 bases, the J end by 3 bases, with 11 bases between. Germline CDR1 reads MNHNS; CDR2 reads SASEGT. The CDR3 here is CAAGDLNQPQHF. CDR3 sequence (DNA): TGTGCCGCGGGGGACCTCAATCAGCCCCAGCATTTT.

The chain combines TRBV6-4 with TRBJ2-1; D possibly corresponds to TRBD2 (6 bases). Trimming left V 3 bases short and J 12 bases short, with 21 bases between. CDR1 is MRHNA and CDR2 is SNTAGT in the germline V gene. The CDR3 runs 15 residues. CDR3 sequence (DNA): TGTGCCAGCAGTGAGGTTAGCGGCCCCACAGCGTTGCAGTTCTTC. Its protein product is CASSEVSGPTALQFF.

The chain uses TRBV6-5 and TRBJ2-7; 9 nucleotides align to TRBD2. Germline V gene data show CDR1 as MNHEY and CDR2 as SVGAGI. V shed 8 bases and J 3 bases; nucleotides not matched to a gene: 8. This CDR3 is built from 14 residues. CDR3 residues: CASGRVAGDYEQYF. The CDR3 bases are TGTGCCAGCGGGAGGGTAGCGGGAGACTACGAGCAGTACTTC.

The rearrangement links TRBV7-9 to TRBJ2-5; the D gene is possibly TRBD1 (6 bases). The CDR3 totals 15 residues. The V and J ends lost 1 base and 4 bases respectively, with 13 bases between them. CDR1 SEHNR and CDR2 FQNEAQ come from the germline V gene (reference sequence). The CDR3 nucleotides are TGTGCCAGCAGCTTAGGGGGGTCAGGGGTAGAGACCCAGTACTTC. Translated: CASSLGGSGVETQYF.

DNA for the CDR3: TGTGCCAGCAGTTCCCAAGAGGGAATCACAACTAATGAAAAACTGTTTTTT. It codes for CASSSQEGITTNEKLFF. The chain couples TRBV28 to TRBJ1-4; D remains unclear. CDR1 is MDHEN and CDR2 is SYDVKM in the germline V gene. V lost 4 bases to trimming and J lost 0 bases, with 15 bases between them. The CDR3 consists of 17 residues. Full variable domain (outside the CDR3, taken from reference TRBV28 and TRBJ1-4): DVKVTQSSRYLVKRTGEKVFLECVQDMDHENMFWYRQDPGLGLRLIYFSYDVKMKEKGDIPEGYSVSREKKERFSLILESASTNQTSMYLCASSSQEGITTNEKLFFGSGTQLSVL.

The chain joins TRBV9 to TRBJ1-3; tentatively, D is TRBD1 (5 bases). V was trimmed by 4 bases and J by 3 bases, leaving 14 bases between them. Germline V CDR1 and CDR2: SGDLS, YYNGEE. The CDR3 contains 15 residues. CDR3 protein: CASSPGDKSGNTIYF. CDR3 in DNA: TGTGCCAGCAGCCCGGGGGATAAGAGTGGAAACACCATATATTTT.

This sequence joins TRBV27 and TRBJ2-1; TRBD2 might be the D (7 bases). The germline V and J ends were trimmed by 5 bases and 5 bases, with 19 bases remaining between them. The CDR3 totals 16 residues. Germline CDR1 and CDR2: MNHEY and SMNVEV (reference sequence). Written as DNA, the CDR3 is TGTGCCAGCAGTACGCATAAGGGGGGGATTGACAATGAGCAGTTCTTC. Translating gives CASSTHKGGIDNEQFF.

V gene TRBV27 combines with J gene TRBJ1-2, with 8 bases lining up with TRBD1. Trimming cost V 5 bases and J 2 bases; bases outside gene matches: 1. The germline CDR1 and CDR2 sequences are MNHEY and SMNVEV (reference sequence). The CDR3 sequence is 13 residues long. The CDR3 DNA follows: TGTGCCAGCAGTGACAGGGGCAACTATGGCTACACCTTC. It encodes CASSDRGNYGYTF.

V gene TRBV7-2 combines with J gene TRBJ2-3; 8 bases are a match to TRBD1. V shed 2 bases and J 0 bases; nucleotides not matched to a gene: 1. The CDR3 has 15 amino acids. CDR1 is SGHTA and CDR2 is FQGNSA in the germline V gene. CDR3 in amino acids: CASSLQGASTDTQYF. Written as DNA, the CDR3 is TGTGCCAGCAGCTTACAGGGGGCCAGCACAGATACGCAGTATTTT.